This T cell receptor (beta chain) was sequenced in a study of T cells in localized non-small cell lung cancer (dated by TCRdb to about 2020). Some background on the complete study: Comparing tumors with uninvolved tumor-adjacent lungs, the study looked at the T cell repertoires of approximately 250 patients with early-stage NSCLC. The cohort consisted of approximately 240 treatment-naive NSCLC patients whose localized lung tumors had been resected. The mean age of the NSCLC patients was around 65 years, with approximately 130 men and 85 to 110 women. Paper-wide results and their limitations: A median of roughly 58 of the top 100 tumor clones were detected in paired uninvolved adjacent lung, and 28 of these tumor clones were also found among the top 100 clones of the paired uninvolved adjacent lung. Because multi-region tumor sequencing was not done, intratumor heterogeneity could not be ruled out. Higher T cell density in blood was associated with longer overall survival, whereas higher clonality in adjacent lung was associated with shorter survival. Since the design was exploratory, TCR variables were selected using unadjusted p-values with no false-discovery rate correction. Uninvolved tumor-adjacent lung showed the highest T cell clonality, higher than tumor, which suggests more focused antigenic responses in the uninvolved tumor-adjacent lung.

At diagnosis, tumor, uninvolved tumor-adjacent lung and peripheral blood were collected and then preserved as a mix of FFPE and fresh-frozen material. For TCR repertoire profiling, blood samples were analyzed as peripheral blood mononuclear cells. For this clone: No antigen is known for it. Per-nucleotide qualities are absent, and no much larger clonotype sits a single base away.

Trimming removed 7 bases from V and 0 bases from J, leaving 10 bases between the germline ends. Looking up the germline V gene (reference sequence) yields CDR1 MNHEY and CDR2 SMNVEV. There are 13 amino acids in the CDR3, from cysteine to phenylalanine inclusive. Only the CDR3 DNA is retained, 39 bases long and in frame from the first base. TCR beta CDR3 regions were sequenced from DNA using the immunoSEQ Assay. Under the source paper's analysis protocol: T cell density was computed as TCR beta template counts normalized to usable DNA estimated by amplifying housekeeping genes. Richness was estimated using the preseqR package, with extrapolation to 400,000 templates for PBMC samples and to 120,000 templates for tissue samples. Clonality was defined as one minus Pielou's evenness. Differential abundance testing on productive amino-acid clonotypes, with a minimum total count of 5 and an alpha of 0.1, was used to identify tissue-enriched TCRs. The Jaccard Index and the Morisita Overlap Index were used to measure repertoire overlap between compartments. TCR beta CDR3s were clustered by GLIPH together with public tetramer-defined viral CDR3s, and at least three viral sequences plus V-gene enrichment were required for viral motifs. The table was pulled from immuneACCESS by TCRdb, which kept in-frame rearrangements only. Such tables lose some clones; where checked, under half of the loss comes from unresolved V genes, and the rest has no known cause. From that table come the V and J calls and clone size; the DNA was used to work out D and trimming. The sample contains around 35,000 clones, roughly 85% of them found a single time. The ten largest clones add up to 7% to 7.5% of the sample.

The sequence derives from a woman aged 40-70 years with stage I lung adenocarcinoma. The material was peripheral blood, obtained before any cancer treatment. Recombination connected TRBV27 to TRBJ2-7; the D region possibly corresponds to TRBD2 (6 bases align). The CDR3 loop reads CASTGANSYEQYF. The DNA is TGTGCCAGCACGGGAGCCAACTCCTACGAGCAGTACTTC.